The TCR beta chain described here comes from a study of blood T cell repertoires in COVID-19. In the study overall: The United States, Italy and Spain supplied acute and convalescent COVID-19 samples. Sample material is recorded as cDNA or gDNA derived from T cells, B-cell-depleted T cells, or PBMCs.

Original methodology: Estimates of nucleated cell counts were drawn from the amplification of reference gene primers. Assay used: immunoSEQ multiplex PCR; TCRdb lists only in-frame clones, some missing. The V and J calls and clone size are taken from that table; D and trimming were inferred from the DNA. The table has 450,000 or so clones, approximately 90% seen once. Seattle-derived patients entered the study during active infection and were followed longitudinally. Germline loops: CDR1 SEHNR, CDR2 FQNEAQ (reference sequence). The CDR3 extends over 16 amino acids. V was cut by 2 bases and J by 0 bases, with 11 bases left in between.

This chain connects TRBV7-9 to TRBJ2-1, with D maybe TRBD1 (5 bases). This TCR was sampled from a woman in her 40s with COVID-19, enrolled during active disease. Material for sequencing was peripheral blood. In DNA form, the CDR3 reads TGTGCCAGCAGCTTAAAGGGGTCAAGCTCCTACAATGAGCAGTTCTTC. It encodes CASSLKGSSSYNEQFF.